This TCR beta chain was found in a study of PD-1 blockade in classical Hodgkin lymphoma. The table came from immunoSEQ multiplex PCR; TCRdb's copy has only in-frame clones and leaves some out. The sample shows 57,000 or so clones, 70% to 90% of them seen only once. Turning to this clone: What it binds is unknown.

Overall study findings and caveats: The study found that TCR diversity rose significantly by C4D1 in CD4+ but not CD8+ cells.

As to time point: cycle 4 day 1 (C4D1), after more than five weeks of nivolumab. All trial patients relapsed after autologous stem cell transplantation. The CDR3 is 15 amino acids. CDR1 and CDR2 from the germline V gene are LNHDA and SQIVND (reference sequence). Trimming shortened V by 2 bases and J by 8 bases, and 16 bases separated the two germline ends. The V call is TRBV19, the J call TRBJ2-1; D unclear. This receptor was taken from a human donor with classical Hodgkin lymphoma. Specimen: peripheral blood mononuclear cells (PBMCs), collected before the fourth cycle of nivolumab. CDR3 sequence reads: CASSILASQSDEQFF. The DNA for the CDR3 is TGTGCCAGTAGTATACTGGCCAGCCAGTCTGATGAGCAGTTCTTC.